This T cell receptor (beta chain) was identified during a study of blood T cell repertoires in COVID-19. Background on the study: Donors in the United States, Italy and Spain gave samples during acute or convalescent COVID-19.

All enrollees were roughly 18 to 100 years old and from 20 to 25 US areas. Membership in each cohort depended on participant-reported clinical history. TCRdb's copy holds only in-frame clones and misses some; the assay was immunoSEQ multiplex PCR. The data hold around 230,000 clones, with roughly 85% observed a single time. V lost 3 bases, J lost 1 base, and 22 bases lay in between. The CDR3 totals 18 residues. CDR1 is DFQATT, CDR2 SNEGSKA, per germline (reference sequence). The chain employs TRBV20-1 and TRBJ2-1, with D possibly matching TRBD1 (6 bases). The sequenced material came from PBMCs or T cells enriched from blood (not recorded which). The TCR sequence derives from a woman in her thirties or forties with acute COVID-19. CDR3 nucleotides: TGCAGTGCTAGTTGGGCTAGGGGGAATATAGGATCCTACAATGAGCAGTTCTTC. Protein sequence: CSASWARGNIGSYNEQFF.